A single sample is the source of the 28 T cell receptor beta chains below, sequenced in a study of blood T cell repertoires in COVID-19. The method was immunoSEQ multiplex PCR; TCRdb's version includes in-frame clones alone and lacks a portion of them. The repertoire consists of fewer than 75,000 clones, with 70% to 90% occurring once and the leading ten covering approximately 3.9%. Sequenced: peripheral blood. These receptors were collected from a man between 65 and 85 years old with acute or convalescent COVID-19.

CDR3 region: CASSYWDSNNQPQHF. The DNA for the CDR3 is TGTGCCAGCAGTTACTGGGACAGCAACAATCAGCCCCAGCATTTT. This chain joins TRBV6-2 or TRBV6-3 and TRBJ1-5; 7 positions agree with TRBD1. V was clipped by 1 base and J by 3 bases; unmatched bases: 3. Looked up from germline, CDR1 is MNHEY and CDR2 is SVGEGT. CDR3 length equals 15 residues.

The chain is built from TRBV6-1 and TRBJ2-1, with 9 bases fitting TRBD2. J was trimmed by 2 bases and V by 2 bases; bases with no gene match: 4. This CDR3 spans 16 amino acids. The germline V gene has CDR1 MNHNS and CDR2 SASEGT. In DNA, the CDR3 is TGTGCCAGCAGTGAACTAGCGGGGACCGCCTACAATGAGCAGTTCTTC. This gives the protein CASSELAGTAYNEQFF.

Only one count was recorded for this clone. The chain recombines TRBV7-3 with TRBJ2-1; the match to TRBD1 covers 7 bases. V gave up 5 bases and J gave up 0 bases; unmatched junction bases: 7. The CDR3 has 16 amino acids. CDR1 is SGHTA and CDR2 is FQGTGA in the germline V gene. The CDR3 here is CASSPQAGGSYNEQFF. The CDR3, as DNA: TGTGCCAGCAGCCCCCAGGCAGGGGGCTCCTACAATGAGCAGTTCTTC.

This clone was observed a few times. The J gene is TRBJ2-7, the V gene TRBV6-5; 10 bases map to TRBD1. The V and J ends lost 8 bases and 3 bases, in that order; junction bases with no gene match: 4. Germline V CDR1 and CDR2: MNHEY, SVGAGI. This CDR3 has 13 amino acids. DNA of the CDR3: TGTGCCAGCCGACAGGGGGCTGACTACGAGCAGTACTTC. Amino acid sequence: CASRQGADYEQYF.

The rearrangement joins TRBV11-3 to TRBJ2-3; possibly TRBD1 for D (5 bases). CDR1 is SGHNT and CDR2 is YENEEA in the germline V gene. This CDR3 spans 13 amino acids. V gave up 1 base and J gave up 4 bases, with 6 bases separating them. CDR3 residues: CASSLGGADTQYF. The CDR3 DNA reads as TGTGCCAGCAGCTTAGGGGGCGCAGATACGCAGTATTTT.

The chain joins TRBV12-3 or TRBV12-4 to TRBJ2-7, with D possibly TRBD2 on 5 matching bases. V shed 2 bases and J shed 6 bases, with 11 bases lying between them. The CDR3 totals 13 residues. CDR3 nucleotides: TGTGCCAGCAGTTTAAGGGAGTGGCTCGAGCAGTACTTC. Protein product: CASSLREWLEQYF.

V usage is TRBV9 and J usage is TRBJ2-1; possibly TRBD1 for D (5 bases). CDR1 and CDR2 from the germline V gene are SGDLS and YYNGEE. The CDR3 covers 14 residues. Trimming left V 2 bases short and J 6 bases short, with 12 bases between. The CDR3 region has the DNA TGTGCCAGCAGCGTTTCAGGGCCAGTCAATGAGCAGTTCTTC. As protein: CASSVSGPVNEQFF.

The rearrangement uses TRBV19 and TRBJ2-5; 7 positions match TRBD2. The V and J ends lost 6 bases and 2 bases, in that order; junction bases with no gene match: 12. From germline, CDR1 is LNHDA and CDR2 SQIVND (reference sequence). The CDR3 is 16 residues long. CDR3 sequence: CASSSPGRGRQETQYF. The CDR3 nucleotides are TGTGCCAGTAGCTCCCCAGGGAGGGGAAGACAAGAGACCCAGTACTTC. The full variable domain, its missing parts supplied by reference TRBV19 and TRBJ2-5, is DGGITQSPKYLFRKEGQNVTLSCEQNLNHDAMYWYRQDPGQGLRLIYYSQIVNDFQKGDIAEGYSVSREKKESFPLTVTSAQKNPTAFYLCASSSPGRGRQETQYFGPGTRLLVL.

The chain recombines TRBV7-8 with TRBJ2-7; TRBD2 matches 7 bases. Trimming took 5 bases from V and 2 from J; bases not matched to a gene: 15. This CDR3 has 17 amino acids. Per germline, CDR1 SGHVS and CDR2 FQNEAQ. Here the CDR3 reads CASSGPIGEGPTYEQYF. Written as DNA, the CDR3 is TGTGCCAGCAGCGGGCCTATTGGGGAGGGTCCCACCTACGAGCAGTACTTC.

The V and J genes are TRBV18 and TRBJ1-1; D unclear. CDR3 size: 13 residues. The V end was cut by 4 bases, the J end by 2 bases, with 8 bases between. The germline V gene has CDR1 KGHSH and CDR2 LQKENI. The CDR3 DNA sequence: TGTGCCAGCTCACAGGACTCCAACACTGAAGCTTTCTTT. Residues: CASSQDSNTEAFF.

V is TRBV11-2 and J is TRBJ2-7, with D perhaps TRBD1 (6 bases). The germline gives CDR1 SGHAT, CDR2 FQNNGV. The V gene lost 0 bases and the J gene lost 0 bases, with 9 bases spanning the gap. This CDR3 has 15 amino acids. The CDR3 sequence is CASSLEWDISYEQYF. The CDR3 region has the DNA TGTGCCAGCAGCTTAGAGTGGGACATCTCCTACGAGCAGTACTTC.

The chain couples TRBV29-1 to TRBJ2-1, with TRBD1 matching 7 bases. V was pared by 3 bases and J by 3 bases, with 5 bases of the junction left unmatched. CDR3 size: 14 residues. Germline V gene lookup returns CDR1 SQVTM and CDR2 ANQGSEA. CDR3 region: CSVEGQSNYNEQFF. Here the CDR3 DNA reads TGCAGCGTTGAGGGACAGTCCAACTACAATGAGCAGTTCTTC.

For the CDR3, the DNA is TGTGCCAGCAGCTTGACTCGCGGGGGTCAAGATACGCAGTATTTT. It translates to CASSLTRGGQDTQYF. The chain couples TRBV5-6 to TRBJ2-3; TRBD2 matches at 7 bases. With 1 base clipped from V and 5 bases from J, the junction kept 7 bases outside the gene matches. The length of the CDR3 is 15 residues. Germline CDR1 is SGHDT and CDR2 is YYEEEE.

The chain combines TRBV18 with TRBJ2-7, with 11 nucleotides matching TRBD2. Germline V gene sequence: CDR1 KGHSH, CDR2 LQKENI. The V and J ends lost 3 bases and 8 bases, in that order; junction bases with no gene match: 9. The CDR3 has 15 residues. The CDR3 sequence: CASSPGLAGGHQQYF. CDR3 DNA sequence: TGTGCCAGCTCACCCGGGCTAGCGGGGGGTCATCAGCAGTACTTC.

The genes are TRBV4-1 and TRBJ2-3; D is ambiguous. Germline loops: CDR1 MGHRA, CDR2 YSYEKL. CDR3 length: 15 amino acids. Trimming removed 0 bases at V and 6 bases at J, with 13 bases between. DNA of the CDR3: TGCGCCAGCAGCCAAGATTTCTTTAGCCCCGATACGCAGTATTTT. This codes for CASSQDFFSPDTQYF.

This chain uses TRBV7-2 with TRBJ1-1; maybe TRBD1 (6 bases). Between the trimmed V and J ends, which lost 4 bases and 4 bases, there was a span of 13 bases. The germline CDR1 and CDR2 sequences are SGHTA and FQGNSA. This CDR3 region has 14 residues. As DNA, the CDR3 is TGTGCCAGCAGCTCCCGGGAGGGGGGCACTGAAGCTTTCTTT. It translates to CASSSREGGTEAFF.

J is TRBJ1-2 and V is TRBV6-2 or TRBV6-3, with 7 positions matching TRBD1. The J segment lost 4 bases and the V segment lost 2 bases, leaving 7 bases of the junction unmatched. Germline V CDR1 and CDR2: MNHEY, SVGEGT. The CDR3 is made up of 15 amino acids. DNA of the CDR3: TGTGCCAGCAGTTACCAGGGACAGACTTTCTATGGCTACACCTTC. Amino acid sequence: CASSYQGQTFYGYTF.

The J gene is TRBJ1-1, the V gene TRBV28; D uncertain. Germline loops: CDR1 MDHEN, CDR2 SYDVKM. The CDR3 is made up of 15 amino acids. V lost 3 bases, J lost 3 bases, and 14 bases lay in between. The CDR3 DNA reads TGTGCCAGCAGTTTTCACTCTATTAGATACACTGAAGCTTTCTTT. Translating gives CASSFHSIRYTEAFF.

The rearrangement joins TRBV9 to TRBJ2-2; 9 positions agree with TRBD1. The germline V gene has CDR1 SGDLS and CDR2 YYNGEE. V gave up 2 bases and J gave up 2 bases; unmatched junction bases: 7. The CDR3 covers 17 residues. The CDR3 DNA reads TGTGCCAGCAGCGTCCCCACAGGGGGCGTTAACACCGGGGAGCTGTTTTTT. Translated, it gives CASSVPTGGVNTGELFF.

V and J are TRBV7-2 and TRBJ2-5; 12 bases are shared with TRBD1. V lost 4 bases to trimming and J lost 1 base; unmatched junction nucleotides: 4. The CDR3 covers 16 residues. Germline V CDR1 and CDR2: SGHTA, FQGNSA. DNA of the CDR3: TGTGCCAGCAGCTCGCCGGGACAGGGGGCCCAAGAGACCCAGTACTTC. This codes for CASSSPGQGAQETQYF.

J is TRBJ2-3 and V is TRBV11-2; 9 bases map to TRBD2. Germline CDR1 SGHAT, CDR2 FQNNGV. CDR3 size: 15 residues. The J segment lost 4 bases and the V segment lost 1 base, leaving 3 bases of the junction unmatched. The DNA for the CDR3 is TGTGCCAGCAGCTTAGGCGGGGGGGCCGCAGATACGCAGTATTTT. Amino acids: CASSLGGGAADTQYF.

The V gene is TRBV19, the J gene TRBJ1-5, with D maybe TRBD1 (6 bases). V lost 1 base, J lost 2 bases, and 9 bases lay in between. The germline CDR1 and CDR2 sequences are LNHDA and SQIVND (reference sequence). This CDR3 region has 15 residues. The CDR3 DNA is TGTGCCAGTAGTATAGGTGGGACACGCAATCAGCCCCAGCATTTT. Encoded protein: CASSIGGTRNQPQHF.

The chain has TRBV7-2 and TRBJ2-7; 7 nucleotides line up with TRBD1. With V trimmed by 6 bases and J by 5 bases, 10 bases remained unmatched. This CDR3 is 14 amino acids long. The germline V gene has CDR1 SGHTA and CDR2 FQGNSA. The CDR3 bases are TGTGCCAGCAGACTTAAGGGGGCGCTGGACGAGCAGTACTTC. It yields the protein CASRLKGALDEQYF. Full variable domain (outside the CDR3, taken from reference TRBV7-2 and TRBJ2-7): GAGVSQSPSNKVTEKGKDVELRCDPISGHTALYWYRQSLGQGLEFLIYFQGNSAPDKSGLPSDRFSAERTGGSVSTLTIQRTQQEDSAVYLCASRLKGALDEQYFGPGTRLTVT.

The V gene is TRBV6-5, the J gene TRBJ2-6, with a possible D match to TRBD1 (5 bases). V was pared by 2 bases and J by 1 base, with 9 bases between. Germline-derived CDR1 and CDR2 are MNHEY and SVGAGI. The CDR3 length is 16 residues. As DNA, the CDR3 is TGTGCCAGCAGTTACACCCAGGGTTCTGGGGCCAACGTCCTGACTTTC. Translating it yields CASSYTQGSGANVLTF.

The CDR3 DNA follows: TGTGCCAGCAGTTCGCGGACAGGGGGCGACTATGGCTACACCTTC. It translates to CASSSRTGGDYGYTF. V gene TRBV6-5 combines with J gene TRBJ1-2; 11 bases line up with TRBD1. This CDR3 is 15 amino acids long. CDR1 is MNHEY and CDR2 is SVGAGI in the germline V gene. Unmatched junction bases numbered 4, after V lost 4 bases and J lost 3 bases.

The chain has TRBV28 and TRBJ1-1, with D possibly TRBD1 on 6 matching bases. CDR1 is MDHEN, CDR2 SYDVKM, per germline. The V and J ends lost 8 bases and 4 bases respectively, with 17 bases between them. The CDR3 sequence is 14 residues long. The CDR3 sequence: CASGKGGGATEAFF. The CDR3 DNA follows: TGTGCCAGCGGAAAAGGCGGGGGCGCCACTGAAGCTTTCTTT.

This chain uses TRBV11-2 with TRBJ1-2; 7 bases map to TRBD1. V was clipped by 5 bases and J by 3 bases; unmatched bases: 3. Germline V gene data show CDR1 as SGHAT and CDR2 as FQNNGV. The CDR3 length is 13 residues. CDR3 amino acids: CASSPTGDYGYTF. Written as DNA, the CDR3 is TGTGCCAGCAGCCCTACAGGGGACTATGGCTACACCTTC.

CDR3 DNA: TGTGCCAGCGCCGGGACAGCCGGTCAGCCCCAGCATTTT. This encodes CASAGTAGQPQHF. The V gene is TRBV19, the J gene TRBJ1-5; 7 bases agree with TRBD1. Germline-derived CDR1 and CDR2 are LNHDA and SQIVND (reference sequence). The CDR3 loop spans 13 amino acids. V gave up 9 bases and J gave up 6 bases; unmatched junction bases: 8.